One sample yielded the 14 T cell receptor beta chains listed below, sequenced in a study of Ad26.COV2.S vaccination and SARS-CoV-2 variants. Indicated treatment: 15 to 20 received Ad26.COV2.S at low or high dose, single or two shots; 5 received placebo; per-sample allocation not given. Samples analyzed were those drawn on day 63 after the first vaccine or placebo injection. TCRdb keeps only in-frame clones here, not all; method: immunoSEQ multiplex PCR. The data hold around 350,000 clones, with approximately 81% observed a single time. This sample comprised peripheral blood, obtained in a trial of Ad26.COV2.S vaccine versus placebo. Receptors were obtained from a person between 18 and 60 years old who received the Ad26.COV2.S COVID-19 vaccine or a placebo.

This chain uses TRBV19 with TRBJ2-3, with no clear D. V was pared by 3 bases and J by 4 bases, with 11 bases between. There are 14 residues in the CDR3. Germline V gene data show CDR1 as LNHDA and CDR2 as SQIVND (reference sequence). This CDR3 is CASSMWGSPDTQYF. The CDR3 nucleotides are TGTGCCAGTAGTATGTGGGGATCCCCAGATACGCAGTATTTT.

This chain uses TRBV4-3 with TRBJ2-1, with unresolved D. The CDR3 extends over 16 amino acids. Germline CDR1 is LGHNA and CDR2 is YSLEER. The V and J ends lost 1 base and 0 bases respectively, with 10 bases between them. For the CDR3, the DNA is TGCGCCAGCAGCCAAGTAGGCGAGGTCTCCTACAATGAGCAGTTCTTC. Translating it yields CASSQVGEVSYNEQFF.

In nucleotides, the CDR3 is TGTAACGCCGGGGGCTACACCTTC. Translation: CNAGGYTF. The chain carries TRBV28 and TRBJ1-2; D gene uncertain. The germline V gene has CDR1 MDHEN and CDR2 SYDVKM. The CDR3 spans 8 residues.

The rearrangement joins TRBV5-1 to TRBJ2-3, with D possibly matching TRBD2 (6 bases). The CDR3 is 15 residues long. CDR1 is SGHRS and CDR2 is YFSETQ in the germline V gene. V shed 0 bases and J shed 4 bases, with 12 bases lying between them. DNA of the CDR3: TGCGCCAGCAGCTTGGTTCCTAGCGATGCAGATACGCAGTATTTT. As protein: CASSLVPSDADTQYF.

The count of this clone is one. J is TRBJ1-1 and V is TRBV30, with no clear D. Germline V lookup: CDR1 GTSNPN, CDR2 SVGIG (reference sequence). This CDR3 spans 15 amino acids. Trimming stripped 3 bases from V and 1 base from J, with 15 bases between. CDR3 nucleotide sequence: TGTGCCTGGAGCCCGGACCGAATGGGGAACACTGAAGCTTTCTTT. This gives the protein CAWSPDRMGNTEAFF. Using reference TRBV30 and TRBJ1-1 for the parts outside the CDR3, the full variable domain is SQTIHQWPATLVQPVGSPLSLECTVEGTSNPNLYWYRQAAGRGLQLLFYSVGIGQISSEVPQNLSASRPQDRQFILSSKKLLLSDSGFYLCAWSPDRMGNTEAFFGQGTRLTVV.

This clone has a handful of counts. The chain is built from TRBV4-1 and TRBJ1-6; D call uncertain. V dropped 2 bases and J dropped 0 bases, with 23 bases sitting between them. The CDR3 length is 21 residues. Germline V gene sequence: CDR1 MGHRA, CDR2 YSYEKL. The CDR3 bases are TGCGCCAGCAGCCAACTCCCCGTAACTACAAAAACTCTCTCCTATAATTCACCCCTCCACTTT. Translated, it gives CASSQLPVTTKTLSYNSPLHF.

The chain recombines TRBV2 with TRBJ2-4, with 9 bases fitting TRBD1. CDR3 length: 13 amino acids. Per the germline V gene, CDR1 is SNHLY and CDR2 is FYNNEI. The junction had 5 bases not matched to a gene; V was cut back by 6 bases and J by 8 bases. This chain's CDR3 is CASSDGQGYIQYF. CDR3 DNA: TGTGCCAGCAGCGACGGACAGGGGTACATTCAGTACTTC. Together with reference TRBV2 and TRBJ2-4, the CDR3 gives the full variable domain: EPEVTQTPSHQVTQMGQEVILRCVPISNHLYFYWYRQILGQKVEFLVSFYNNEISEKSEIFDDQFSVERPDGSNFTLKIRSTKLEDSAMYFCASSDGQGYIQYFGAGTRLSVL.

The CDR3 here is CASSKDRGLSPLHF. CDR3 sequence (DNA): TGTGCCAGCAGTAAGGACAGGGGGCTCTCACCCCTCCACTTT. This chain connects TRBV6-5 to TRBJ1-6; 11 bases are a match to TRBD1. Germline CDR1 is MNHEY and CDR2 is SVGAGI. V was pared by 5 bases and J by 10 bases, with 4 bases of the junction left unmatched. The CDR3 is 14 residues long.

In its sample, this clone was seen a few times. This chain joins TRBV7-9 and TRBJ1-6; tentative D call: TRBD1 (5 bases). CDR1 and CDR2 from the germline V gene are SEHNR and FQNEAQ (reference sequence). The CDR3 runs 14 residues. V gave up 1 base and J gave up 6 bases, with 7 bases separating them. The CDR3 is CASSLEGVNSPLHF. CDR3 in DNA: TGTGCCAGCAGCTTAGAAGGGGTTAATTCACCCCTCCACTTT.

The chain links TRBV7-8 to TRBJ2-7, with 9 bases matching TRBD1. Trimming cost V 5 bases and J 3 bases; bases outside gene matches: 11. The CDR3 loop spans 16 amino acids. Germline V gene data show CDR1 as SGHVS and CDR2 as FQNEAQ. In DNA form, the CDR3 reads TGTGCCAGCAGCCTTTACCTCGGGACAGGGAACTACGAGCAGTACTTC. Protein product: CASSLYLGTGNYEQYF. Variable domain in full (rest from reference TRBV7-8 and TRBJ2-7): GAGVSQSPRYKVAKRGQDVALRCDPISGHVSLFWYQQALGQGPEFLTYFQNEAQLDKSGLPSDRFFAERPEGSVSTLKIQRTQQEDSAVYLCASSLYLGTGNYEQYFGPGTRLTVT.

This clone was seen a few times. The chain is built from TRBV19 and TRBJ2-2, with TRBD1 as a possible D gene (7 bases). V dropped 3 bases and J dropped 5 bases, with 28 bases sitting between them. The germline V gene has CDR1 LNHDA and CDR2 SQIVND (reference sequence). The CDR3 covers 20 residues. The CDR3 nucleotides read TGTGCCAGTAGTATCTCGTTTTTCGGCCCCAGGGGGGTTCGAACCGGGGAGCTGTTTTTT. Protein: CASSISFFGPRGVRTGELFF.

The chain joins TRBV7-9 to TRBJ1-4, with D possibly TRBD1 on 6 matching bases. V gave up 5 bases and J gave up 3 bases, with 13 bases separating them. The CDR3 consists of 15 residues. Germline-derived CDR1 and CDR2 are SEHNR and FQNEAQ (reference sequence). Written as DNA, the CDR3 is TGTGCCAGCAGCCTAGGGAGGACAGCTAATGAAAAACTGTTTTTT. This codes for CASSLGRTANEKLFF.

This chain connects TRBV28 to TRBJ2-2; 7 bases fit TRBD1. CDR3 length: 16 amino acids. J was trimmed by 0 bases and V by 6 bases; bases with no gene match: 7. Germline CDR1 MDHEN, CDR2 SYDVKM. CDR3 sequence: CASRRDSLANTGELFF. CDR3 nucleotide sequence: TGTGCCAGCAGAAGGGACAGCCTCGCGAACACCGGGGAGCTGTTTTTT.

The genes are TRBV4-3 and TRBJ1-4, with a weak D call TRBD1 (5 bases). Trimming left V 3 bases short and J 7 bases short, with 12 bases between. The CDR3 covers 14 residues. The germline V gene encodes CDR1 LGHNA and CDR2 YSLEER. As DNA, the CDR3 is TGCGCCAGCAGCCAGCAGGGTCTAAGTGAAAAACTGTTTTTT. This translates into CASSQQGLSEKLFF.